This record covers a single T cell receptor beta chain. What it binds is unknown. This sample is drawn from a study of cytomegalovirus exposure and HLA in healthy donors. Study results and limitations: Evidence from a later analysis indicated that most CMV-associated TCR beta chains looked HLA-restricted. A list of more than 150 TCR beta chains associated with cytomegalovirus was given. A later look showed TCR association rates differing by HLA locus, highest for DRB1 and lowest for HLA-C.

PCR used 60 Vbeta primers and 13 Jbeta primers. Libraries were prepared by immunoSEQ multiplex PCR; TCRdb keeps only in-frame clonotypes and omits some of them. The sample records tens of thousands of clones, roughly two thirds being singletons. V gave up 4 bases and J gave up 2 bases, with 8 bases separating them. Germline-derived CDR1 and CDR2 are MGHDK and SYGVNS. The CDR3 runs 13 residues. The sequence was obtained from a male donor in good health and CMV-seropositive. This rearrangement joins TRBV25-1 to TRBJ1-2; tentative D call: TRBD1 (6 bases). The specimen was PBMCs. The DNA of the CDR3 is TGTGCCAGCAGTGCTCAGGGGAACTATGGCTACACCTTC. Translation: CASSAQGNYGYTF.